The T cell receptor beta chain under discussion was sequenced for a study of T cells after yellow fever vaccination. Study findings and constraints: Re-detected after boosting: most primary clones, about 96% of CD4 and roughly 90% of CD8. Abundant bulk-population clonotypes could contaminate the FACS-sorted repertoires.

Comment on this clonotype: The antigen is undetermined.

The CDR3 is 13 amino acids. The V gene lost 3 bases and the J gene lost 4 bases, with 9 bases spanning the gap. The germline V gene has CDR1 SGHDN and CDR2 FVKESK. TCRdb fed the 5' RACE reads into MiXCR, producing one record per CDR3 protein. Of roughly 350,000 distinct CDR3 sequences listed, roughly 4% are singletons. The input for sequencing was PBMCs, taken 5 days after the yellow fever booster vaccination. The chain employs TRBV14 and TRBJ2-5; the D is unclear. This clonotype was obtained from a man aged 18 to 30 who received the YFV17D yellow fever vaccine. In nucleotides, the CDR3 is TGTGCCAGCAGCCATGGGCCCGCAGAGACCCAGTACTTC. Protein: CASSHGPAETQYF.